The 25 T cell receptor beta chains below come from one sample, sequenced in a study of T cell responses to AZD1222 COVID-19 vaccine. The method was immunoSEQ multiplex PCR; TCRdb's version includes in-frame clones alone and lacks a portion of them. The sample shows 130,000 to 150,000 clones, about 90% of them seen only once. Source: peripheral blood, taken on day 0 of AZD1222 vaccination. These receptors originate from an adult in good health.

The chain is built from TRBV5-1 and TRBJ1-4, with D tentatively TRBD1 (5 bases). The V gene lost 2 bases and the J gene lost 6 bases, with 14 bases spanning the gap. The CDR3 is made up of 15 amino acids. Germline CDR1 reads SGHRS; CDR2 reads YFSETQ. In DNA form, the CDR3 reads TGCGCCAGCAGCTTACTATTATCGGGGGATGAAAAACTGTTTTTT. Translation: CASSLLLSGDEKLFF.

The chain carries TRBV18 and TRBJ2-6; 8 bases agree with TRBD1. CDR1 and CDR2 (germline): KGHSH, LQKENI. CDR3 size: 17 residues. V shed 3 bases and J 0 bases; nucleotides not matched to a gene: 4. The CDR3 sequence is CASSPGQGGSGANVLTF. CDR3 DNA sequence: TGTGCCAGCTCACCCGGACAGGGCGGCTCTGGGGCCAACGTCCTGACTTTC.

The gene calls are TRBV6-6 and TRBJ2-7, with TRBD1 identical over 12 bases. The CDR3 length is 14 residues. CDR1 MNHNY and CDR2 SVGAGI come from the germline V gene (reference sequence). J gave up 7 bases and V 2 bases, and 3 bases lay outside the gene matches. CDR3 sequence: CASSYGTGGGEQYF. CDR3 coding DNA: TGTGCCAGCAGTTACGGGACAGGGGGCGGTGAGCAGTACTTC.

CDR3: CASSPGAGGRYEQYF. The DNA of the CDR3 is TGTGCCAGCAGCCCGGGCGCGGGGGGGAGGTACGAGCAGTACTTC. The rearrangement links TRBV3-1 (or the pseudogene TRBV3-2) to TRBJ2-7, with 9 bases identical to TRBD2. The CDR3 sequence is 15 residues long. Germline assignment: CDR1 LGHDT and CDR2 YNNKEL (reference sequence). Trimming removed 4 bases from V and 4 bases from J; junction bases left unmatched: 8.

This chain uses TRBV10-3 with TRBJ1-1; 7 nucleotides match TRBD1. The germline gives CDR1 ENHRY, CDR2 SYGVKD. V dropped 2 bases and J dropped 2; count of bases not matched to a gene: 8. The CDR3 covers 16 residues. The CDR3 region is CAISEGDRNRNTEAFF. Written as DNA, the CDR3 is TGTGCCATCAGTGAGGGGGACAGAAATCGTAACACTGAAGCTTTCTTT.

The chain combines TRBV28 with TRBJ1-5, with D unresolved. The CDR3 consists of 13 residues. The germline CDR1 and CDR2 sequences are MDHEN and SYDVKM. With 2 bases removed from V and 2 bases from J, the gap between germline ends came to 4 bases. CDR3 nucleotides: TGTGCCAGCAGTTTAGATGGCAATCAGCCCCAGCATTTT. The encoded protein is CASSLDGNQPQHF.

The chain uses TRBV5-1 and TRBJ2-7, with D maybe TRBD1 (6 bases). The CDR3 is 14 amino acids. V lost 1 base, J lost 0 bases, and 8 bases lay in between. CDR1 and CDR2 (germline): SGHRS, YFSETQ. Written as DNA, the CDR3 is TGCGCCAGCAGCTTGACAGGGAGCTCCTACGAGCAGTACTTC. It encodes CASSLTGSSYEQYF.

The V and J genes are TRBV7-2 and TRBJ2-7, with D perhaps given as TRBD1 or TRBD2 (6 bases each). In germline, CDR1 is SGHTA, CDR2 FQGNSA. This CDR3 comprises 17 residues. Trimming removed 5 bases at V and 7 bases at J, with 27 bases between. The CDR3 reads CASSQWIWGAEREEQYF. In DNA, the CDR3 is TGTGCCAGCAGCCAATGGATTTGGGGGGCAGAACGAGAGGAGCAGTACTTC.

In the case of this clone: This sample includes further DNA sequences coding for the same CDR3. CDR3 in DNA: TGTGCCAGCAGCTTGGGGGGCAGGAACACTGAAGCTTTCTTT. Protein sequence: CASSLGGRNTEAFF. This chain joins TRBV7-2 and TRBJ1-1, with a tentative D call TRBD1 (6 bases). The CDR3 has 14 residues. CDR1 and CDR2 from the germline V gene are SGHTA and FQGNSA. V dropped 3 bases and J dropped 1 base, with 9 bases sitting between them.

J is TRBJ1-5 and V is TRBV6-2 or TRBV6-3; D call uncertain. V was clipped by 4 bases and J by 1 base, with 8 bases between them. Germline V lookup: CDR1 MNHEY, CDR2 SVGEGT. The CDR3 consists of 14 residues. For the CDR3, the DNA is TGTGCCAGCAGTTCGGGCGGAAGCAATCAGCCCCAGCATTTT. It yields the protein CASSSGGSNQPQHF.

The chain is built from TRBV12-3 or TRBV12-4 and TRBJ1-1; D is unclear. The CDR3 totals 13 residues. Trimming took off 10 bases at V and 0 bases at J, with 12 bases between the two ends. The DNA for the CDR3 is TGTGCCACCACCACAGCCATGAACACTGAAGCTTTCTTT. Translation gives CATTTAMNTEAFF.

The CDR3 nucleotides read TGTGCCAGCAGCCGTTGGGACAGGGGGGACACTGAAGCTTTCTTT. Translating it yields CASSRWDRGDTEAFF. The chain has TRBV3-1 (or the pseudogene TRBV3-2) and TRBJ1-1; 11 bases agree with TRBD1. Looked up from germline, CDR1 is LGHDT and CDR2 is YNNKEL (reference sequence). With 4 bases clipped from V and 3 bases from J, the junction kept 4 bases outside the gene matches. The CDR3 loop spans 15 amino acids.

The J gene is TRBJ1-1, the V gene TRBV7-3; 8 bases are a match to TRBD1. With 5 bases clipped from V and 4 bases from J, the junction kept 3 bases outside the gene matches. The CDR3 has 13 amino acids. The germline V gene encodes CDR1 SGHTA and CDR2 FQGTGA. CDR3 protein: CASSLQGATEAFF. The CDR3 DNA reads as TGTGCCAGCAGCCTCCAGGGGGCCACTGAAGCTTTCTTT.

V is TRBV3-1 (or the pseudogene TRBV3-2) and J is TRBJ1-5; D perhaps matches TRBD1 (5 bases). Germline V gives CDR1 LGHDT, CDR2 YNNKEL (reference sequence). V was clipped by 0 bases and J by 6 bases, with 12 bases between them. CDR3 length: 15 residues. CDR3 bases: TGTGCCAGCAGCCAAGATTCAGGGTCGGGTCAGCCCCAGCATTTT. Translated, it gives CASSQDSGSGQPQHF.

This sequence joins TRBV2 and TRBJ1-3, with 7 bases fitting TRBD1. CDR1 SNHLY and CDR2 FYNNEI come from the germline V gene. CDR3 length equals 12 residues. CDR3 region: CGAEGAGNTIYF. The DNA of the CDR3 is TGTGGAGCGGAGGGGGCCGGAAACACCATATATTTT.

The gene calls are TRBV19 and TRBJ2-2; D perhaps matches TRBD2 (6 bases). Trimming pared 5 bases from V and 5 bases from J, leaving 18 bases between. Germline loops: CDR1 LNHDA, CDR2 SQIVND (reference sequence). The CDR3 runs to 16 residues. CDR3 residues: CASSLTPSAGTGELFF. The CDR3 bases are TGTGCCAGTAGTCTCACCCCTAGCGCCGGAACCGGGGAGCTGTTTTTT. The entire variable domain, with the rest obtained from reference TRBV19 and TRBJ2-2, is as follows: DGGITQSPKYLFRKEGQNVTLSCEQNLNHDAMYWYRQDPGQGLRLIYYSQIVNDFQKGDIAEGYSVSREKKESFPLTVTSAQKNPTAFYLCASSLTPSAGTGELFFGEGSRLTVL.

CDR3 amino acids: CASSEDTVSDTQYF. The CDR3 DNA reads as TGTGCCAGCAGTGAAGACACGGTATCGGATACGCAGTATTTT. The rearrangement joins TRBV6-1 to TRBJ2-3; D remains unclear. Trimming cost V 1 base and J 6 bases, with 11 bases left between them. Germline CDR1 and CDR2: MNHNS and SASEGT. This CDR3 is built from 14 residues.

The chain employs TRBV5-4 and TRBJ2-7, with D uncertain. The CDR3 covers 13 residues. CDR1 and CDR2 from the germline V gene are SGHNT and YYREEE (reference sequence). Trimming cost V 1 base and J 4 bases, with 9 bases left between them. The CDR3 is CASSLNSGYEQYF. The DNA for the CDR3 is TGTGCCAGCAGCTTGAATAGTGGATACGAGCAGTACTTC.

This chain connects TRBV14 to TRBJ2-3, with 9 bases aligning to TRBD2. The CDR3 consists of 16 residues. Germline CDR1 and CDR2: SGHDN and FVKESK. The trim removed 4 bases at V and 6 bases at J, leaving 11 bases unmatched. The CDR3 loop reads CASSRGLARLTDTQYF. The CDR3 nucleotides are TGTGCCAGCAGCCGAGGACTAGCGAGGCTTACCGATACGCAGTATTTT.

CDR3 coding DNA: TGTGCCAGCAGCCCCGGACTGACCCAATACTACAATGAGCAGTTCTTC. It encodes CASSPGLTQYYNEQFF. The J gene is TRBJ2-1, the V gene TRBV7-9; D may be TRBD2 (5 bases). Germline assignment: CDR1 SEHNR and CDR2 FQNEAQ (reference sequence). Trimming shortened V by 5 bases and J by 3 bases, and 17 bases separated the two germline ends. The CDR3 covers 16 residues.

The chain couples TRBV10-3 to TRBJ2-5; maybe TRBD2 (6 bases). The CDR3 consists of 13 residues. Germline CDR1 ENHRY, CDR2 SYGVKD. Trimming removed 3 bases at V and 3 bases at J, with 8 bases between. The CDR3 is CAISDRLEETQYF. In nucleotides, the CDR3 is TGTGCCATCAGTGATCGACTAGAAGAGACCCAGTACTTC.

This clone showed up just once. The chain links TRBV7-8 to TRBJ2-7; unclear D gene. CDR3 length: 12 residues. Germline V gives CDR1 SGHVS, CDR2 FQNEAQ. The V end lost 2 bases, the J end lost 3 bases, and 5 bases lay between the germline ends. The CDR3 nucleotides are TGTGCCAGCAGCTTATCGCACTACGAGCAGTACTTC. The encoded protein is CASSLSHYEQYF.

This chain uses TRBV9 with TRBJ2-7, with 8 bases identical to TRBD1. V lost 0 bases, J lost 2 bases, and 4 bases stayed unmatched. Germline CDR1 SGDLS, CDR2 YYNGEE. This CDR3 spans 15 amino acids. In DNA, the CDR3 is TGTGCCAGCAGCGTAGTGCCAGGGGGCGCCTACGAGCAGTACTTC. It codes for CASSVVPGGAYEQYF.

This chain links TRBV6-5 with TRBJ2-1, with D tentatively TRBD2 (5 bases). V lost 2 bases and J 4 bases, leaving 12 bases between the germline ends. The CDR3 has 15 residues. From germline, CDR1 is MNHEY and CDR2 SVGAGI. DNA for the CDR3: TGTGCCAGCAGTTACACTAGGATAGGGTACAATGAGCAGTTCTTC. Translating gives CASSYTRIGYNEQFF.

The CDR3 DNA is TGTGCCAGCAACCCGGGGGGCCTCTACGAGCAGTACTTC. It specifies CASNPGGLYEQYF. The rearrangement uses TRBV7-8 and TRBJ2-7, with a possible D match to TRBD2 (7 bases). Germline V gives CDR1 SGHVS, CDR2 FQNEAQ. The CDR3 is 13 amino acids. V lost 7 bases to trimming and J lost 3 bases, with 13 bases between them.